This T cell receptor beta chain was found in a study of blood T cell repertoires in COVID-19. The CDR3 loop spans 13 amino acids. Germline CDR1 reads MRHNA; CDR2 reads SNTAGT. J gave up 6 bases and V 10 bases, and 7 bases lay outside the gene matches. Original data processing: Quantification of nucleated cells was approximated via reference gene primer amplification. This table comes from immunoSEQ multiplex PCR, and its TCRdb copy is limited to in-frame clones, with some not included. The V and J calls and clone size are taken from that table; D and trimming were inferred from the DNA. The sample lists 260,000 or so clones; approximately 85% were seen once.

The chain is built from TRBV6-4 and TRBJ2-7, with 12 bases matching TRBD1. The specimen sequenced was peripheral blood. This receptor was taken from a human donor in a cohort sampled during active COVID-19. The CDR3 DNA is TGTGCCAATGGGACAGGGGGCTTACGCGAGCAGTACTTC. Its translation: CANGTGGLREQYF.